The subject of this entry is one TCR beta chain. Clones were sequenced by immunoSEQ multiplex PCR, and TCRdb holds only the in-frame ones, with some missing. The sample yields about 100,000 clones, approximately 88% seen once. Trimming stripped 4 bases from V and 4 bases from J, with 11 bases between. Germline CDR1 and CDR2: KGHSH and LQKENI. The CDR3 is 14 amino acids. The sample is drawn from a study of T cell responses to AZD1222 COVID-19 vaccine. J is TRBJ1-5 and V is TRBV18; D unresolved. The sequencing here drew on peripheral blood, taken on day 0 of AZD1222 vaccination. This sequence was found in an adult in good health. CDR3 protein: CASSQAVGNQPQHF. CDR3 bases: TGTGCCAGCTCACAGGCTGTGGGGAATCAGCCCCAGCATTTT.